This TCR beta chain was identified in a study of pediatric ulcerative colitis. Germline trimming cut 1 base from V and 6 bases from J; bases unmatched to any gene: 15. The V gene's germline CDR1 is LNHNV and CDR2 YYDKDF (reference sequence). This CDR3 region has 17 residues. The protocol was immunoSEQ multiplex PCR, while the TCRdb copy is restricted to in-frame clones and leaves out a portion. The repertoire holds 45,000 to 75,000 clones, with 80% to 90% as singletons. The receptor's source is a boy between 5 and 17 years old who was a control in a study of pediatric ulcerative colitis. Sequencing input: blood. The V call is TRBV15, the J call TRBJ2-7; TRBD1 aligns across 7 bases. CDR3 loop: CATSRGVTGVFVSEQYF. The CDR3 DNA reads TGTGCCACCAGCAGAGGGGTAACAGGGGTCTTTGTGAGCGAGCAGTACTTC.